This T cell receptor (beta chain) was found in a study of CD4 T cells in relation to SARS-CoV-2 and coronaviruses. Across the whole study: Negative control cultures got HIV-1 Nef peptides or no peptide.

CD4+ T cells from unexposed donors were obtained before the COVID-19 pandemic (2011-2018). CD4+ T cells were isolated from the cells after around eleven days of culture. With regard to this clone: What it binds is unknown.

Sequenced by immunoSEQ multiplex PCR; TCRdb stores in-frame clones only, minus some. The data hold some 26,000 clones, with around 79% observed a single time. Germline-derived CDR1 and CDR2 are LGHDT and YNNKEL (reference sequence). The CDR3 loop spans 17 amino acids. The trim removed 0 bases at V and 0 bases at J, leaving 5 bases unmatched. Sequencing used CD4+ T cells from PBMCs, cultured in vitro. This TCR came from a human donor in good health. The genes are TRBV3-1 (or the pseudogene TRBV3-2) and TRBJ2-4; 7 nucleotides line up with TRBD1. CDR3 sequence reads: CASSQDGDRVAKNIQYF. The CDR3 DNA reads as TGTGCCAGCAGCCAAGATGGAGACAGGGTAGCCAAAAACATTCAGTACTTC.